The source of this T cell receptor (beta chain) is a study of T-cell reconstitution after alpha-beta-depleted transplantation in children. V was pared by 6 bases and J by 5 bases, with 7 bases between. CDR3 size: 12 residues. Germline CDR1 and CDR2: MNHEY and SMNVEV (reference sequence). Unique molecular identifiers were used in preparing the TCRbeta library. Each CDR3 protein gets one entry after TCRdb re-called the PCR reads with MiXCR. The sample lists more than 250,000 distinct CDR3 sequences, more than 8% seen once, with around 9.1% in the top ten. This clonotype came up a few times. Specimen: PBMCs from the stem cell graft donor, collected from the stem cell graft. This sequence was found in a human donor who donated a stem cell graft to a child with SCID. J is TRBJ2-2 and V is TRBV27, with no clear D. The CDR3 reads CASSPQTGELFF. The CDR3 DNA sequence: TGTGCCAGCAGCCCTCAAACCGGGGAGCTGTTTTTT.